This TCR beta chain was observed in a study of T cells after yellow fever vaccination. TCRdb processed the 5' RACE reads anew with MiXCR; each CDR3 protein has one entry. Among roughly 330,000 distinct CDR3 sequences, around 6.8% were seen once, and the ten largest hold roughly a sixth. The material was PBMCs, obtained roughly seven weeks after the first yellow fever vaccination. The sequence derives from a man aged 18 to 30 who received the YFV17D yellow fever vaccine.

This CDR3 is CASSFSAGNLNEQFF. The CDR3 DNA reads as TGTGCCAGCAGCTTCTCAGCGGGGAATTTGAATGAGCAGTTCTTC. The gene calls are TRBV13 and TRBJ2-1; 7 bases are a match to TRBD2. Germline V lookup: CDR1 PRHDT, CDR2 FYEKMQ (reference sequence). This CDR3 has 15 residues. The V gene end was trimmed by 3 bases and the J gene end by 7 bases; junction bases not matched to a gene: 9.